The T cell receptor (beta chain) under discussion was sequenced for a study of low-dose radiotherapy and immunotherapy resistance in tumors. About the research overall: While receiving nivolumab 240 mg every two weeks, patients also received ipilimumab 1 mg/kg every six weeks, both intravenously.

V lost 5 bases and J lost 5, with 13 bases in between. Germline V gene sequence: CDR1 SGHTA, CDR2 FQGNSA. The CDR3 loop spans 15 amino acids. This clonotype was found many times. Stated time point: before trial treatment. Qualifying patients carried advanced solid tumors devoid of tumor-infiltrating lymphocytes. First-strand cDNA used TRAV- and TRBV-specific primers, covering alpha and beta chains. TCR amplification involved around 22 PCR cycles with a constant-region primer and V-primer adapter. From the reads, TCRdb called clonotypes with MiXCR, one entry per CDR3 protein. This sample carries 65,000 to 95,000 distinct CDR3 sequences, around 18% of them seen once, and the ten largest clones take about 5.9%.

The chain employs TRBV7-2 and TRBJ1-6; tentative D call: TRBD1 (5 bases). The TCR originated in a male donor with prostate cancer. The source was PBMCs, collected before treatment. CDR3 residues: CASSPEQAHNSPLHF. For the CDR3, the DNA is TGTGCCAGCAGCCCGGAACAGGCGCATAATTCACCCCTCCACTTT.